This passage covers 22 T cell receptor beta chains from one sample sequenced in a study of blood T cell repertoires in COVID-19. TCRdb keeps only in-frame clones here, not all; method: immunoSEQ multiplex PCR. The data contain about 160,000 clones, approximately 77% of them seen just once; the ten biggest clones take up roughly a tenth. The sample consisted of peripheral blood. These receptors were taken from a woman of 80 years or more with active or convalescent COVID-19.

The V call is TRBV27, the J call TRBJ2-1, with 8 nucleotides matching TRBD1. Per the germline V gene, CDR1 is MNHEY and CDR2 is SMNVEV (reference sequence). Trimming removed 6 bases from V and 4 bases from J; junction bases left unmatched: 5. The CDR3 length is 14 residues. In DNA form, the CDR3 reads TGTGCCAGCAGCAGACAGGGGTCGTACAATGAGCAGTTCTTC. Translated: CASSRQGSYNEQFF.

The rearrangement uses TRBV19 and TRBJ1-2, with D perhaps matching TRBD1 (6 bases). CDR3 size: 14 residues. V lost 10 bases and J lost 2, with 17 bases in between. Germline values: CDR1 LNHDA, CDR2 SQIVND (reference sequence). The CDR3 DNA reads TGTGCCACCAACCCCATGGGGGCCAACTATGGCTACACCTTC. It is translated as CATNPMGANYGYTF.

This rearrangement joins TRBV19 to TRBJ1-2, with 9 positions matching TRBD1. CDR3 size: 12 residues. Germline assignment: CDR1 LNHDA and CDR2 SQIVND (reference sequence). Trimming at V came to 9 bases and at J to 8 bases, leaving 7 bases not matched to a gene. CDR3 protein: CASWGQGDGYTF. The CDR3 bases are TGTGCCAGCTGGGGACAGGGAGACGGCTACACCTTC. The full variable domain, with the rest looked up from reference TRBV19 and TRBJ1-2, is DGGITQSPKYLFRKEGQNVTLSCEQNLNHDAMYWYRQDPGQGLRLIYYSQIVNDFQKGDIAEGYSVSREKKESFPLTVTSAQKNPTAFYLCASWGQGDGYTFGSGTRLTVV.

The chain has TRBV30 and TRBJ1-3; D gene ambiguous. Per germline, CDR1 GTSNPN and CDR2 SVGIG (reference sequence). The CDR3 consists of 15 residues. Trimming removed 0 bases from V and 0 bases from J, with 9 bases in between. In nucleotides, the CDR3 is TGTGCCTGGAGTGTAGGAGGCAGCTCTGGAAACACCATATATTTT. Its translation is CAWSVGGSSGNTIYF. Looking up the rest from reference TRBV30 and TRBJ1-3 gives the full variable domain: SQTIHQWPATLVQPVGSPLSLECTVEGTSNPNLYWYRQAAGRGLQLLFYSVGIGQISSEVPQNLSASRPQDRQFILSSKKLLLSDSGFYLCAWSVGGSSGNTIYFGEGSWLTVV.

The chain links TRBV7-9 to TRBJ2-5; 7 bases match TRBD1. The CDR3 runs 13 residues. Germline values: CDR1 SEHNR, CDR2 FQNEAQ (reference sequence). V was clipped by 6 bases and J by 5 bases; unmatched bases: 6. The chain's CDR3 is CASSYRGPETQYF. As DNA, the CDR3 is TGTGCCAGCAGTTACAGGGGACCGGAGACCCAGTACTTC.

The chain couples TRBV29-1 to TRBJ1-1; D remains unclear. This CDR3 contains 13 residues. V gave up 3 bases and J gave up 0 bases, with 8 bases separating them. Germline CDR1 SQVTM, CDR2 ANQGSEA. This CDR3 is CSVDEGLNTEAFF. The CDR3 DNA reads TGCAGCGTTGATGAGGGCTTGAACACTGAAGCTTTCTTT.

This clone is a singleton in its sample. V is TRBV2 and J is TRBJ2-7, with 9 positions matching TRBD1. After removal of 10 bases from V and 3 bases from J, the junction contained 16 bases not matched to a gene. The CDR3 runs to 16 residues. Germline V gene sequence: CDR1 SNHLY, CDR2 FYNNEI. The CDR3 coding sequence is TGTGCCACCGGGGTCTCGGGACAGGGTGCAGTCTACGAGCAGTACTTC. Translated, it gives CATGVSGQGAVYEQYF.

The J gene is TRBJ2-7, the V gene TRBV28; TRBD2 aligns across 7 bases. CDR1 is MDHEN, CDR2 SYDVKM, per germline. The CDR3 is made up of 15 amino acids. V trimming: 4 bases; J trimming: 3 bases; junction bases outside the gene matches: 9. CDR3 nucleotides: TGTGCCAGCAGTTCCGACGGGAGGATGGGCTACGAGCAGTACTTC. This encodes CASSSDGRMGYEQYF.

CDR3: CASSERPSGQPQEQYF. The CDR3 nucleotides read TGTGCCAGCAGTGAAAGACCATCTGGACAGCCGCAGGAGCAGTACTTC. The rearrangement uses TRBV2 and TRBJ2-7; maybe TRBD1 (6 bases). The CDR3 is 16 residues long. V was trimmed by 2 bases and J by 7 bases, leaving 21 bases between them. Germline V gene lookup returns CDR1 SNHLY and CDR2 FYNNEI. The full variable domain, rest sourced from reference TRBV2 and TRBJ2-7, is EPEVTQTPSHQVTQMGQEVILRCVPISNHLYFYWYRQILGQKVEFLVSFYNNEISEKSEIFDDQFSVERPDGSNFTLKIRSTKLEDSAMYFCASSERPSGQPQEQYFGPGTRLTVT.

The chain combines TRBV5-5 with TRBJ2-5, with a possible D match to TRBD2 (6 bases). V was trimmed by 6 bases and J by 4 bases, leaving 16 bases between them. Germline V gene sequence: CDR1 SGHKS, CDR2 YYEKEE (reference sequence). The CDR3 has 14 amino acids. The CDR3 sequence: CASTFPLGGETQYF. CDR3 in DNA: TGTGCCAGCACCTTTCCCTTGGGGGGAGAGACCCAGTACTTC.

This chain connects TRBV28 to TRBJ2-2, with 10 positions matching TRBD2. The CDR3 loop spans 17 amino acids. With V trimmed by 4 bases and J by 7 bases, 12 bases remained unmatched. Germline-derived CDR1 and CDR2 are MDHEN and SYDVKM. DNA of the CDR3: TGTGCCAGCAGTTCGGGGCTAGCGGGAGAATTAGGCGGGGAGCTGTTTTTT. Translated, it gives CASSSGLAGELGGELFF.

This clone is a singleton in its sample. This rearrangement joins TRBV20-1 to TRBJ2-5; no definite D call. Germline assignment: CDR1 DFQATT and CDR2 SNEGSKA (reference sequence). Trimming cost V 6 bases and J 5 bases, with 10 bases left between them. This CDR3 has 11 amino acids. The CDR3 loop reads CSAPLPETQYF. As DNA, the CDR3 is TGCAGTGCCCCACTGCCCGAGACCCAGTACTTC.

V and J are TRBV18 and TRBJ2-1, with 11 positions matching TRBD2. The CDR3 length is 15 residues. The junction had 9 bases not matched to a gene; V was cut back by 6 bases and J by 8 bases. Germline V gives CDR1 KGHSH, CDR2 LQKENI. As DNA, the CDR3 is TGTGCCAGCTCCCTCACTAGCGGGGGCGGTGATGAGCAGTTCTTC. This codes for CASSLTSGGGDEQFF. Full variable domain (remainder filled in from reference TRBV18 and TRBJ2-1): NAGVMQNPRHLVRRRGQEARLRCSPMKGHSHVYWYRQLPEEGLKFMVYLQKENIIDESGMPKERFSAEFPKEGPSILRIQQVVRGDSAAYFCASSLTSGGGDEQFFGPGTRLTVL.

CDR3 DNA: TGTGCCAGCAGCGGAGGGCCTAAACTAGATACGCAGTATTTT. Amino acids: CASSGGPKLDTQYF. This sequence joins TRBV6-5 and TRBJ2-3; maybe TRBD2 (6 bases). CDR3 length: 14 amino acids. CDR1 MNHEY and CDR2 SVGAGI come from the germline V gene. The V gene lost 6 bases and the J gene lost 5 bases, with 15 bases spanning the gap.

The chain recombines TRBV19 with TRBJ2-3, with D tentatively TRBD1 (7 bases). Germline V gene lookup returns CDR1 LNHDA and CDR2 SQIVND (reference sequence). The CDR3 contains 16 residues. V lost 0 bases and J lost 4, with 14 bases in between. As DNA, the CDR3 is TGTGCCAGTAGTATAGACAACAGGGGAGGCTCAGATACGCAGTATTTT. It specifies CASSIDNRGGSDTQYF.

The chain joins TRBV30 to TRBJ1-3; the D is unclear. The CDR3 has 15 amino acids. Deletions cut 0 bases from V and 0 bases from J, with 9 bases between. The germline CDR1 and CDR2 sequences are GTSNPN and SVGIG (reference sequence). Here the CDR3 reads CAWSVGGFSGNTIYF. The DNA for the CDR3 is TGTGCCTGGAGTGTTGGAGGGTTCTCTGGAAACACCATATATTTT.

The chain links TRBV18 to TRBJ2-2; D might be TRBD2 (5 bases). Per the germline V gene, CDR1 is KGHSH and CDR2 is LQKENI. This CDR3 region has 15 residues. With 3 bases removed from V and 6 bases from J, the gap between germline ends came to 14 bases. CDR3 region: CASSPRTDNPGELFF. CDR3 nucleotide sequence: TGTGCCAGCTCACCTAGGACTGACAACCCCGGGGAGCTGTTTTTT.

The CDR3 DNA follows: TGTGCCAGCAGCTTAGGAGGGTCCTATAATTCACCCCTCCACTTT. This sequence encodes CASSLGGSYNSPLHF. The rearrangement uses TRBV5-4 and TRBJ1-6; D remains ambiguous. This CDR3 has 15 amino acids. From germline, CDR1 is SGHNT and CDR2 YYREEE (reference sequence). V lost 2 bases, J lost 1 base, and 7 bases lay in between.

The table lists this clone with a few counts. This sequence joins TRBV5-6 and TRBJ1-5, with a tentative D call TRBD1 (6 bases). This CDR3 contains 13 residues. Germline assignment: CDR1 SGHDT and CDR2 YYEEEE. V lost 4 bases and J lost 6, with 11 bases in between. The CDR3 DNA is TGTGCCAGCAGCGTAGGGGGGGCTCAGCCCCAGCATTTT. Translation gives CASSVGGAQPQHF.

CDR3 coding DNA: TGTGCCAGCAGTATACAGGGTAGACTGTTTTTT. It yields the protein CASSIQGRLFF. The genes are TRBV28 and TRBJ1-4, with a possible D match to TRBD1 (6 bases). Trimming shortened V by 5 bases and J by 13 bases, and 11 bases separated the two germline ends. The CDR3 is 11 amino acids. Germline CDR1 reads MDHEN; CDR2 reads SYDVKM.

This clone appeared once. J is TRBJ2-1 and V is TRBV6-2 or TRBV6-3; TRBD1 matches 9 bases. With 3 bases clipped from V and 3 bases from J, the junction kept 3 bases outside the gene matches. The CDR3 totals 15 residues. CDR1 and CDR2 (germline): MNHEY, SVGEGT. The chain's CDR3 is CASSYLGQGYNEQFF. The CDR3 coding sequence is TGTGCCAGCAGTTATTTGGGACAGGGCTACAATGAGCAGTTCTTC.

The chain couples TRBV3-1 (or the pseudogene TRBV3-2) to TRBJ2-1, with 9 bases aligning to TRBD2. In germline, CDR1 is LGHDT, CDR2 YNNKEL (reference sequence). This CDR3 spans 17 amino acids. The ends lost 0 bases at V and 2 bases at J; junction bases unmatched: 5. The CDR3, as DNA: TGTGCCAGCAGCCAAGATTTGGCTAGCGGGACCTACAATGAGCAGTTCTTC. Translating it yields CASSQDLASGTYNEQFF.